Presented here are 20 T cell receptor beta chains from one specimen sequenced in a study of human T cells and chemical hapten exposure. MiXCR was run by TCRdb on the RACE reads, yielding one entry per CDR3 protein. Seen here are tens of thousands of distinct CDR3 sequences, 8.5% observed once, and the top ten hold about 3%. Indicated time point: patch test 2, 6 weeks after DPC sensitization. The treatment: therapeutic diphenylcyclopropenone sensitization with weekly scalp DPC. This specimen consisted of whole blood, obtained in connection with sensitization to the hapten diphenylcyclopropenone (DPC). The receptors originated from a woman in her fifties or sixties with alopecia areata. Some clones in this sample may be carry-over from other donors' samples.

This clonotype appeared a few times. The chain couples TRBV29-1 to TRBJ2-5; a weak D match, TRBD2 (6 bases). The CDR3 runs to 13 residues. Germline CDR1 and CDR2: SQVTM and ANQGSEA. Trimming pared 4 bases from V and 4 bases from J, leaving 13 bases between. The CDR3 nucleotides read TGCAGCGTTGTAGGGACTGAAAGAGAGACCCAGTACTTC. It yields the protein CSVVGTERETQYF.

This clonotype turned up a few times. J is TRBJ2-7 and V is TRBV28; perhaps TRBD2 as D (6 bases). Germline CDR1 and CDR2: MDHEN and SYDVKM. CDR3 length equals 11 residues. V was pared by 10 bases and J by 3 bases, with 10 bases between. The CDR3: CATWGGYEQYF. The CDR3 DNA sequence: TGTGCCACCTGGGGAGGCTACGAGCAGTACTTC.

The chain combines TRBV10-3 with TRBJ2-1; possibly TRBD2 for D (6 bases). The germline CDR1 and CDR2 sequences are ENHRY and SYGVKD. CDR3 size: 15 residues. Trimming shortened V by 8 bases and J by 9 bases, and 23 bases separated the two germline ends. CDR3 nucleotide sequence: TGTGCCATCCGGTCCGAAGGGCGGGCGGGGAGTGAGCAGTTCTTC. Its translation is CAIRSEGRAGSEQFF.

This clonotype has only a few counts. In DNA, the CDR3 is TGTGCCAGCAGTTATCCGGGGGCCACTGAAGCTTTCTTT. It codes for CASSYPGATEAFF. V is TRBV6-1 and J is TRBJ1-1, with a possible D match to TRBD1 (6 bases). Trimming left V 5 bases short and J 4 bases short, with 11 bases between. Germline lookup yields CDR1 MNHNS and CDR2 SASEGT. The CDR3 loop spans 13 amino acids.

This clonotype was detected ten times or more. The chain couples TRBV9 to TRBJ2-7; 12 bases agree with TRBD1. Looked up from germline, CDR1 is SGDLS and CDR2 is YYNGEE. The CDR3 is 15 residues long. V dropped 2 bases and J dropped 6; count of bases not matched to a gene: 6. This chain's CDR3 is CASSVAGTGGAEQYF. CDR3 bases: TGTGCCAGCAGCGTTGCCGGGACAGGGGGCGCCGAGCAGTACTTC. The full variable domain, its missing parts supplied by reference TRBV9 and TRBJ2-7, is DSGVTQTPKHLITATGQRVTLRCSPRSGDLSVYWYQQSLDQGLQFLIQYYNGEERAKGNILERFSAQQFPDLHSELNLSSLELGDSALYFCASSVAGTGGAEQYFGPGTRLTVT.

Ten or more counts support this clonotype. The genes are TRBV6-5 and TRBJ2-5, with D perhaps TRBD2 (6 bases). The CDR3 covers 15 residues. Per germline, CDR1 MNHEY and CDR2 SVGAGI. V was shortened by 1 base and J by 2 bases, with 11 bases between the two germline ends. CDR3 coding DNA: TGTGCCAGCAGTTACTGGGGGGACCGTCAAGAGACCCAGTACTTC. This codes for CASSYWGDRQETQYF.

The rearrangement links TRBV5-1 to TRBJ2-1, with 7 bases matching TRBD2. Per germline, CDR1 SGHRS and CDR2 YFSETQ. Trimming removed 0 bases from V and 7 bases from J; junction bases left unmatched: 13. This CDR3 has 17 residues. CDR3 region: CASSLASGIPLGNEQFF. Here the CDR3 DNA reads TGCGCCAGCAGCTTGGCCAGCGGGATTCCTCTCGGGAATGAGCAGTTCTTC.

Only a few counts were recorded for this clonotype. This rearrangement joins TRBV6-2 or TRBV6-3 to TRBJ1-1, with D possibly being TRBD1 (5 bases). The germline gives CDR1 MNHEY, CDR2 SVGEGT. The CDR3 runs 14 residues. The germline V and J ends were trimmed by 0 bases and 4 bases, with 9 bases remaining between them. The CDR3 sequence: CASSYSWGGTEAFF. The CDR3 coding sequence is TGTGCCAGCAGTTACTCTTGGGGCGGCACTGAAGCTTTCTTT.

This clonotype was detected a few times. J is TRBJ2-3 and V is TRBV7-2, with a tentative D call TRBD2 (6 bases). This CDR3 is built from 14 residues. Per the germline V gene, CDR1 is SGHTA and CDR2 is FQGNSA. V dropped 1 base and J dropped 4 bases, with 9 bases sitting between them. Written as DNA, the CDR3 is TGTGCCAGCAGCTTAGGCGGGGCCGCAGATACGCAGTATTTT. Its translation: CASSLGGAADTQYF.

This clonotype was observed a few times. The chain employs TRBV7-6 and TRBJ2-2; 8 bases match TRBD1. The CDR3 covers 17 residues. The trim removed 5 bases at V and 1 base at J, leaving 9 bases unmatched. Germline V lookup: CDR1 SGHVS, CDR2 FNYEAQ. The CDR3 loop is CASSRLAGTGNTGELFF. CDR3 bases: TGTGCCAGCAGCCGTCTAGCCGGGACAGGGAACACCGGGGAGCTGTTTTTT. Based on the CDR3 plus reference TRBV7-6 and TRBJ2-2, the full variable domain is GAGVSQSPRYKVTKRGQDVALRCDPISGHVSLYWYRQALGQGPEFLTYFNYEAQQDKSGLPNDRFSAERPEGSISTLTIQRTEQRDSAMYRCASSRLAGTGNTGELFFGEGSRLTVL.

The V gene is TRBV4-2, the J gene TRBJ2-7; no reliable D call. CDR1 is LGHNA and CDR2 is YNFKEQ in the germline V gene. The CDR3 sequence is 13 residues long. Trimming cost V 3 bases and J 3 bases, with 9 bases left between them. DNA of the CDR3: TGTGCCAGCAGCCATCTAGGTAGCTACGAGCAGTACTTC. Protein: CASSHLGSYEQYF.

This clonotype was picked up many times. The rearrangement joins TRBV9 to TRBJ2-7, with D possibly being TRBD2 (6 bases). V gave up 3 bases and J gave up 6 bases, with 13 bases separating them. There are 13 residues in the CDR3. The germline gives CDR1 SGDLS, CDR2 YYNGEE. This CDR3 reads CASSGLAFGEQYF. The CDR3 DNA reads as TGTGCCAGCAGCGGTCTAGCGTTTGGCGAGCAGTACTTC.

This clonotype was picked up many times. The J gene is TRBJ1-4, the V gene TRBV6-5, with 8 bases fitting TRBD1. CDR3 length equals 15 residues. Germline-derived CDR1 and CDR2 are MNHEY and SVGAGI. The J segment lost 2 bases and the V segment lost 6 bases, leaving 5 bases of the junction unmatched. CDR3 region: CASRPTGATNEKLFF. In DNA, the CDR3 is TGTGCCAGCAGGCCGACAGGGGCGACTAATGAAAAACTGTTTTTT.

In this sample, this clonotype turned up a few times. The chain links TRBV12-3 or TRBV12-4 to TRBJ1-5; TRBD1 might be the D (5 bases). V lost 3 bases, J lost 9 bases, and 18 bases lay in between. The CDR3 runs to 15 residues. The CDR3 is CASSLSGRTGGPQHF. CDR3 sequence (DNA): TGTGCCAGCAGTTTGTCGGGGCGGACCGGAGGGCCCCAGCATTTT.

This clonotype was seen only a few times. J is TRBJ2-1 and V is TRBV7-9; 8 positions agree with TRBD1. The ends lost 3 bases at V and 1 base at J; junction bases unmatched: 2. Germline CDR1 is SEHNR and CDR2 is FQNEAQ (reference sequence). The CDR3 totals 15 residues. CDR3 region: CASSFRQGSYNEQFF. CDR3 bases: TGTGCCAGCAGCTTCCGACAGGGGTCCTACAATGAGCAGTTCTTC.

This clonotype has at least ten counts. The chain couples TRBV12-3 or TRBV12-4 to TRBJ1-5; D unclear. Deletions cut 3 bases from V and 2 bases from J, with 2 bases between. The CDR3 covers 12 residues. Written as DNA, the CDR3 is TGTGCCAGCAGTTTGCGCAATCAGCCCCAGCATTTT. Its translation is CASSLRNQPQHF.

This clonotype was found many times. The chain couples TRBV20-1 to TRBJ2-3; 7 bases align to TRBD2. The J segment lost 3 bases and the V segment lost 0 bases, leaving 6 bases of the junction unmatched. CDR3 length equals 15 residues. The germline V gene encodes CDR1 DFQATT and CDR2 SNEGSKA (reference sequence). The CDR3 is CSARDPGTKTDTQYF. The CDR3 DNA follows: TGCAGTGCTAGAGACCCCGGGACTAAAACAGATACGCAGTATTTT.

This clonotype was seen at least ten times. The gene calls are TRBV28 and TRBJ1-2; D unclear. This CDR3 comprises 13 residues. V lost 4 bases and J 4 bases, leaving 10 bases between the germline ends. The germline CDR1 and CDR2 sequences are MDHEN and SYDVKM. The CDR3 here is CASSSDGLYGYTF. The CDR3 nucleotides read TGTGCCAGCAGTTCGGACGGGCTCTATGGCTACACCTTC.

The chain recombines TRBV12-3 or TRBV12-4 with TRBJ1-1; D remains ambiguous. The CDR3 covers 15 residues. V lost 5 bases and J 4 bases, leaving 17 bases between the germline ends. The CDR3 is CASSLMDRGSTEAFF. Written as DNA, the CDR3 is TGTGCCAGCAGTCTGATGGATCGGGGTTCCACTGAAGCTTTCTTT.

The chain uses TRBV29-1 and TRBJ1-2; 9 bases align to TRBD1. This CDR3 comprises 12 residues. Germline V gene data show CDR1 as SQVTM and CDR2 as ANQGSEA. V trimming: 6 bases; J trimming: 8 bases; junction bases outside the gene matches: 7. This chain's CDR3 is CSVPRTGDGYTF. CDR3 nucleotides: TGCAGCGTCCCTAGGACAGGGGACGGCTACACCTTC. Together with reference TRBV29-1 and TRBJ1-2, the CDR3 gives the full variable domain: SAVISQKPSRDICQRGTSLTIQCQVDSQVTMMFWYRQQPGQSLTLIATANQGSEATYESGFVIDKFPISRPNLTFSTLTVSNMSPEDSSIYLCSVPRTGDGYTFGSGTRLTVV.